This T cell receptor beta chain was documented in a study of blood T cell repertoires in COVID-19. Study in general: Acute and convalescent COVID-19 samples came from the United States, Italy and Spain.

In the case of this clone: A read error may account for a junction end that differs from germline.

Profiled with immunoSEQ multiplex PCR; TCRdb holds only in-frame clones, not every one. The sample lists more than 300,000 clones; roughly 85% were seen once. Participant age was roughly 18 to 95 years, and participants resided in 20 to 30 US areas. In assigning cohorts, the study relied on participant-reported clinical history. The sample taken for sequencing was PBMCs or T cells enriched from blood (not recorded which). The sequence was obtained from a woman aged 25 to 39 who had recovered from COVID-19.

The CDR3 is CASSLKGGTAYNEQFF. In DNA form, the CDR3 reads TGTGCTAGCAGCCTGAAGGGTGGGACAGCTTACAATGAGCAGTTCTTC. This sequence joins TRBV7-7 and TRBJ2-1; 7 bases are shared with TRBD1. Germline V lookup: CDR1 SSHAT, CDR2 FNYEAQ (reference sequence). The CDR3 is 16 residues long.